The rows below give T cell receptor beta chains drawn from one sample of a study of shared clonotypes between healthy human individuals. Profiling relied on immunoSEQ multiplex PCR, and the TCRdb table lists in-frame clones only, not all of them. The data hold 1.4 million or so clones, with approximately 98.5% observed a single time. The sequenced sample was naive CD4+ T cells sorted from blood. These receptors were taken from a man in his thirties or forties in good health. The CDR3 runs from the conserved cysteine through the conserved F or W. D genes are given only for firm matches. For some rows the clone size is stated as once, few or many, or as a class when expanded; others skip it.

CDR3 DNA: TGCAGCGTTATAACTAGCGGGAGGATGTACGAGCAGTACTTC; CDR3 protein: CSVITSGRMYEQYF; V gene: TRBV29-1; D gene: TRBD2; J gene: TRBJ2-7; clone size: NA
CDR3 DNA: TGTGCCAGCAGTTTTTGGCAGGGTGGTCATCAGCCCCAGCATTTT; CDR3 protein: CASSFWQGGHQPQHF; V gene: TRBV28; D gene: NA; J gene: TRBJ1-5; clone size: NA
CDR3 DNA: TGTGCCAGCAGCTTTTTTGGCAGGAGTAATGCCTACGAGCAGTACTTC; CDR3 protein: CASSFFGRSNAYEQYF; V gene: TRBV11-2; D gene: NA; J gene: TRBJ2-7; clone size: NA
CDR3 DNA: TGCGCCAGCAGCCAAAGCCTGAGCTCCTACGAGCAGTACTTC; CDR3 protein: CASSQSLSSYEQYF; V gene: TRBV5-1; D gene: NA; J gene: TRBJ2-7; clone size: NA
CDR3 DNA: TGTGCCAGCAGAGATAGGACGGAAATGAACACTGAAGCTTTCTTT; CDR3 protein: CASRDRTEMNTEAFF; V gene: TRBV6-5; D gene: NA; J gene: TRBJ1-1; clone size: NA
CDR3 DNA: TGTGCCAGCAGTGGACAGGGGTTCGATCAGCCCCAGCATTTT; CDR3 protein: CASSGQGFDQPQHF; V gene: TRBV2; D gene: TRBD1; J gene: TRBJ1-5; clone size: NA
CDR3 DNA: TGTGCCAGCAGCCCCTACCCCCCTGCGACTAGCACAGATACGCAGTATTTT; CDR3 protein: CASSPYPPATSTDTQYF; V gene: TRBV9; D gene: NA; J gene: TRBJ2-3; clone size: NA
CDR3 DNA: TGTGCCAGCAGCCACAATGCGGGGTACACAGATACGCAGTATTTT; CDR3 protein: CASSHNAGYTDTQYF; V gene: TRBV14; D gene: NA; J gene: TRBJ2-3; clone size: NA
CDR3 DNA: TGCAGCGTTGAAGCGACAACAGATACGCAGTATTTT; CDR3 protein: CSVEATTDTQYF; V gene: TRBV29-1; D gene: NA; J gene: TRBJ2-3; clone size: NA
CDR3 DNA: TGTGCCAGCAGCTTAGAAGGGATTGATAGCAATCAGCCCCAGCATTTT; CDR3 protein: CASSLEGIDSNQPQHF; V gene: TRBV7-4; D gene: NA; J gene: TRBJ1-5; clone size: NA
CDR3 DNA: TGTGCCAGCAGTTTAGGAGGGGGGTCCTACAATGAGCAGTTCTTC; CDR3 protein: CASSLGGGSYNEQFF; V gene: TRBV7-9; D gene: NA; J gene: TRBJ2-1; clone size: NA
CDR3 DNA: TGTGCCAGCTCAAATGGACAGGCTGGGGGAGGAGAGACCCAGTACTTC; CDR3 protein: CASSNGQAGGGETQYF; V gene: TRBV18; D gene: NA; J gene: TRBJ2-5; clone size: once
CDR3 DNA: TGTGCCAGCAGCACCCGGACAGGGGGCTTGGGGAAATATGGCTACACCTTC; CDR3 protein: CASSTRTGGLGKYGYTF; V gene: TRBV11-2; D gene: TRBD1; J gene: TRBJ1-2; clone size: NA
CDR3 DNA: TGTGCCAGCAGCTTGATCGGGACTAGCCTAGATACGCAGTATTTT; CDR3 protein: CASSLIGTSLDTQYF; V gene: TRBV5-4; D gene: TRBD2; J gene: TRBJ2-3; clone size: NA
CDR3 DNA: TGTGCCAGCAGCTTAGTTTCCGGGAGCTCCTACAATGAGCAGTTCTTC; CDR3 protein: CASSLVSGSSYNEQFF; V gene: TRBV7-2; D gene: NA; J gene: TRBJ2-1; clone size: NA
CDR3 DNA: TGTGCCAGCAGCTTGGCCGGGACAGGGATCCGCAGTAACTATGGCTACACCTTC; CDR3 protein: CASSLAGTGIRSNYGYTF; V gene: TRBV5-5; D gene: TRBD1; J gene: TRBJ1-2; clone size: NA
CDR3 DNA: TGTGCCAGCAGTGGGGAGTACCACGAGCAGTACTTC; CDR3 protein: CASSGEYHEQYF; V gene: TRBV25-1; D gene: NA; J gene: TRBJ2-7; clone size: NA
CDR3 DNA: TGCGCCAGCAGCTTGGTGGGCGGCGGCTCCTACGAGCAGTACTTC; CDR3 protein: CASSLVGGGSYEQYF; V gene: TRBV5-1; D gene: NA; J gene: TRBJ2-7; clone size: NA